The entry that follows covers one T cell receptor beta chain sequence. For sequencing, patients were chosen who had shown expansion of CD8+CD57+ cells by flow cytometry. This entry belongs to a study of CD8+CD57+ T cells in acquired aplastic anemia. Study in general: Isolated CD4+ and CD8+ cells, once sorted, yielded DNA averaging roughly 3 ug.

TCR beta VDJ combinations and CDR3 sequences were profiled from genomic DNA. TCRdb called the reads again in MiXCR, with one record for every CDR3 protein. The data show about 160,000 distinct CDR3 sequences, with 47% seen just once and 2.5% to 3% held by the top ten. The CDR3 contains 13 residues. V shed 1 base and J shed 4 bases, with 7 bases lying between them. Per the germline V gene, CDR1 is SGHTA and CDR2 is FQGTGA. The source is a human donor with aplastic anemia. This chain links TRBV7-3 with TRBJ1-1; D remains ambiguous. Sequencing input: sorted CD4+, CD8+, or CD8+CD57+ T cells (not recorded which) from PBMCs. The DNA of the CDR3 is TGTGCCAGCAGCTTAAACACGCGCACTGAAGCTTTCTTT. Its translation: CASSLNTRTEAFF. Together with reference TRBV7-3 and TRBJ1-1, the CDR3 gives the full variable domain: GAGVSQTPSNKVTEKGKYVELRCDPISGHTALYWYRQSLGQGPEFLIYFQGTGAADDSGLPNDRFFAVRPEGSVSTLKIQRTERGDSAVYLCASSLNTRTEAFFGQGTRLTVV.